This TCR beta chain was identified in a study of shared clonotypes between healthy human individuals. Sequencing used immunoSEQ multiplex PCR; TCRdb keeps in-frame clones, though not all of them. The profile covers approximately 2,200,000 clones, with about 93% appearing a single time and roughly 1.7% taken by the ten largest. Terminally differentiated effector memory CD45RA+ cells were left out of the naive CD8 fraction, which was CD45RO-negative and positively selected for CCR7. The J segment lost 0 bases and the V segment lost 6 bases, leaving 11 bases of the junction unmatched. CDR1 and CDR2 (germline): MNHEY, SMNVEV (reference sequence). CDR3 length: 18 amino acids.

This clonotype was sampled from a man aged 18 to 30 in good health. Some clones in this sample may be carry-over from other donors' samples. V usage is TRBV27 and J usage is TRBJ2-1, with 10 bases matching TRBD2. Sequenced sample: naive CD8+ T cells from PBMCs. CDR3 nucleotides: TGTGCCAGCAGCAGAATCGGTCCTAGCGGGAGCTCCTACAATGAGCAGTTCTTC. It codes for CASSRIGPSGSSYNEQFF.